The rows below give T cell receptor beta chains drawn from one sample of a study of OX40 agonist ivuxolimab in advanced cancers. Some clones are missing from TCRdb's copy, which holds only in-frame ones; the method was immunoSEQ multiplex PCR. The sample lists nearly 85,000 clones, about 86% occurring once. The sample in question was CD4+ or CD8+ T cells sorted from blood, obtained in a trial of the OX40 agonist ivuxolimab. The receptors come from an adult with an advanced solid tumor such as melanoma, head and neck, liver or kidney cancer. Both conserved end residues are part of each CDR3. D genes are given only for firm matches. Rows give clone size only sometimes, using once, few, many, or a class for an expanded clone.

j_call v_call d_call clone_size cdr3_nt cdr3_aa
TRBJ2-5 TRBV7-9 . . TGTGCCAGCAAAGCAGGGGCTGGGGAGACCCAGTACTTC CASKAGAGETQYF
TRBJ1-6 TRBV18 TRBD1 once TGTGCCAGCTCACCCGACAGGGGGAATTCACCCCTCCACTTT CASSPDRGNSPLHF
TRBJ2-1 TRBV29-1 TRBD2 . TGCAGCGTTTCACCGGGACTAGCGGGGAGGGGTGAGCAGTTCTTC CSVSPGLAGRGEQFF
TRBJ1-2 TRBV6-1 . few TGTGCCAGCAGGGGGAACTATGGCTACACCTTC CASRGNYGYTF
TRBJ1-2 TRBV6-1 TRBD1 . TGTGCCAGCAGTACCCCGACAGGGGGCGCGGAGGGCTACACCTTC CASSTPTGGAEGYTF
TRBJ2-6 TRBV4-1 . . TGCGCCAGCAGCCAAGATGGCCGTCTAGGTAGCTCTGGGGCCAACGTCCTGACTTTC CASSQDGRLGSSGANVLTF
TRBJ1-6 TRBV6-5 TRBD1 . TGTGCCAGCAGTTATTGGGGGGACAGACCTAATTCACCCCTCCACTTT CASSYWGDRPNSPLHF
TRBJ2-3 TRBV18 TRBD1 . TGTGCCAGCTCACCAGTACAGGGGGGCACAGATACGCAGTATTTT CASSPVQGGTDTQYF
TRBJ2-5 TRBV28 . . TGTGCCAGCAGTCGACCTTCCCAGGGGGGGACCGAGACCCAGTACTTC CASSRPSQGGTETQYF
TRBJ2-6 TRBV28 . . TGTGCCAGCAGTTCTCCCCGTTCCGCGTATTCTGGGGCCAACGTCCTGACTTTC CASSSPRSAYSGANVLTF
TRBJ1-6 TRBV19 . . TGTGCCAGTAGAGAAGACAGAGGCTCCTATAATTCACCCCTCCACTTT CASREDRGSYNSPLHF
TRBJ2-7 TRBV11-2 . few TGTGCCAGCAGGGGGGCCGCCTACGAGCAGTACTTC CASRGAAYEQYF
TRBJ1-2 TRBV5-1 TRBD1 once TGCGCCAGCAGTCAGGGGGCGTCTAACTATGGCTACACCTTC CASSQGASNYGYTF
TRBJ1-5 TRBV27 . . TGTGCCAGCAGAAACAGAGGACAGCCCCAGCATTTT CASRNRGQPQHF
TRBJ2-3 TRBV7-3 TRBD2 few TGTGCCAGCAGGCCCGGGACTGCCCCGGGACTAGCGGGCGGCACAGATACGCAGTATTTT CASRPGTAPGLAGGTDTQYF
TRBJ1-2 TRBV28 . once TGTGCCAGCATATCGACCAGCTATGGCTACACCTTC CASISTSYGYTF
TRBJ2-2 TRBV6-4 TRBD1 . TGTGCCAGCACCCCCCCCGGACAGGGTAGAGGTGGCGGGGAGCTGTTTTTT CASTPPGQGRGGGELFF
TRBJ1-2 TRBV10-1 . . TGCGCCAGCAGCCCTACAGGGACGGAGGGCTACACCTTC CASSPTGTEGYTF
TRBJ1-6 TRBV19 . . TGTGCCAGTCGTGTTGGGGGGGGTAATTCACCCCTCCACTTT CASRVGGGNSPLHF
TRBJ2-1 TRBV5-1 TRBD2 . TGCGCCAGCAGCTTGGCCGGGACTAGCGGGTCTACCAATGAGCAGTTCTTC CASSLAGTSGSTNEQFF
TRBJ2-5 TRBV5-6 TRBD1 . TGTGCCAGCAGCGACGGGACAGGGGACCTAGAGACCCAGTACTTC CASSDGTGDLETQYF
TRBJ2-2 TRBV21-1 . . TGTGCCAGCAGCAAAGGAGGGGCCGTCACCGGGGAGCTGTTTTTT CASSKGGAVTGELFF
TRBJ2-3 TRBV19 . . TGTGCCACAACCTTCGGGGGCAGCACAGATACGCAGTATTTT CATTFGGSTDTQYF
TRBJ2-1 TRBV4-1 . . TGCGCCACCTACTTAGAAGGGGGGCGATATGAGCAGTTCTTC CATYLEGGRYEQFF
TRBJ1-2 TRBV5-4 . . TGTGCCAGCAGCGTACCAAGGGGTGACTATGGCTACACCTTC CASSVPRGDYGYTF
TRBJ2-1 TRBV28 TRBD1 . TGTGCCACGCGCAGGGGGCCTCGCAATGAGCAGTTCTTC CATRRGPRNEQFF
TRBJ1-2 TRBV10-2 . once TGCGCCAGCGCCGCGGCAGCTGTGAGGGGCTACACCTTC CASAAAAVRGYTF
TRBJ2-1 TRBV4-3 . . TGCGCCAGCAGTCTCCTTTGGGCAGATTCCTACAATGAGCAGTTCTTC CASSLLWADSYNEQFF
TRBJ2-2 TRBV7-2 . . TGTGCCAGCAGCTTAGTAGGGGCATATACCGGGGAGCTGTTTTTT CASSLVGAYTGELFF
TRBJ2-3 TRBV11-2 TRBD1 . TGTGCCAGCAGCTTAGGGACAGGGTCCGATACGCAGTATTTT CASSLGTGSDTQYF
TRBJ2-2 TRBV7-6 TRBD1 . TGTGCCAGCAGGGACCGGACAGGGGGGCGCGGGGAGCTGTTTTTT CASRDRTGGRGELFF
TRBJ1-5 TRBV10-3 . few TGTGCCACGGGGTCCGATCAGCCCCAGCATTTT CATGSDQPQHF
TRBJ1-2 TRBV29-1 . . TGCAGCGTTGAGGCAGGGGCATGGTCAGGCTACACCTTC CSVEAGAWSGYTF
TRBJ1-1 TRBV5-1 . . TGCGCCAGCAGCCAGGCAGGGTGGACTGAAGCTTTCTTT CASSQAGWTEAFF
TRBJ2-1 TRBV7-2 TRBD2 . TGTGCCAGCAGCCCGAGCGGGGGCCCCTACAATGAGCAGTTCTTC CASSPSGGPYNEQFF
TRBJ1-2 TRBV5-1 . . TGCGCCAGCAGCTTGGACGGCGGTTATGGCTACACCTTC CASSLDGGYGYTF
TRBJ2-2 TRBV19 TRBD2 . TGTGCCAGTACCCTCCCCTCGGGAGGGAAGCCCGGCGGGGAGCTGTTTTTT CASTLPSGGKPGGELFF
TRBJ2-7 TRBV5-1 . once TGCGCCAGCAGCCTGACATTCTCCTACGAGCAGTACTTC CASSLTFSYEQYF
TRBJ2-1 TRBV10-2 . . TGCGCCAGCACGGCAGACTTAGCCCTCGAGCAGTTCTTC CASTADLALEQFF
TRBJ1-3 TRBV28 . few TGTGCCAGCAGTTTATATACCTACAGATCTGGAAACACCATATATTTT CASSLYTYRSGNTIYF
TRBJ1-2 TRBV19 . . TGTGCCAGCTCACCCTCTAGGGCCGGTCTCGGCTACACCTTC CASSPSRAGLGYTF
TRBJ1-4 TRBV5-1 TRBD1 . TGCGCCAGCAGCCTGACCGGGACAGGGAGTGAAAAACTGTTTTTT CASSLTGTGSEKLFF
TRBJ2-5 TRBV5-1 TRBD1 few TGCGCCAGCAGCTTGGATACAGGGGGCACAGAGACCCAGTACTTC CASSLDTGGTETQYF